The 19 T cell receptor beta chains listed next were all sequenced from one sample in a study of long-term antiretroviral therapy in people with HIV. Survey-level resolution applied to immunoSEQ assay v3.0. Clones were sequenced by immunoSEQ multiplex PCR, and TCRdb holds only the in-frame ones, with some missing. The table shows approximately 8,800 clones, with 75% to 80% occurring only once. Specimen: unsorted PBMCs, collected 0.6 years before starting antiretroviral therapy. These receptors came from a man in his forties with HIV.

The J gene is TRBJ1-1, the V gene TRBV18; tentative D call: TRBD1 (5 bases). In germline, CDR1 is KGHSH, CDR2 LQKENI. The CDR3 consists of 16 residues. V gave up 2 bases and J gave up 3 bases, with 16 bases separating them. CDR3 nucleotides: TGTGCCAGCTCACCAGGGGCCGGGGTGAGAGACACTGAAGCTTTCTTT. This gives the protein CASSPGAGVRDTEAFF.

J is TRBJ1-2 and V is TRBV7-9, with D possibly TRBD1 on 6 matching bases. This CDR3 has 14 residues. CDR1 SEHNR and CDR2 FQNEAQ come from the germline V gene (reference sequence). V was clipped by 1 base and J by 8 bases, with 14 bases between them. The CDR3 sequence: CASSLEYGGSGYTF. DNA for the CDR3: TGTGCCAGCAGCTTAGAGTACGGGGGCAGCGGCTACACCTTC.

The V call is TRBV5-6, the J call TRBJ2-7, with 8 bases matching TRBD1. Germline CDR1 is SGHDT and CDR2 is YYEEEE. After removal of 0 bases from V and 3 bases from J, the junction contained 14 bases not matched to a gene. There are 18 residues in the CDR3. The CDR3 protein is CASSLGAQGQVGGYEQYF. Here the CDR3 DNA reads TGTGCCAGCAGCTTGGGGGCTCAGGGACAGGTCGGCGGCTACGAGCAGTACTTC.

The chain combines TRBV5-1 with TRBJ2-2, with TRBD1 matching over 10 bases. The CDR3 consists of 16 residues. Germline loops: CDR1 SGHRS, CDR2 YFSETQ. V was pared by 0 bases and J by 7 bases, with 6 bases of the junction left unmatched. CDR3: CASSLEWTGGIGELFF. CDR3 nucleotides: TGCGCCAGCAGCTTGGAGTGGACAGGGGGAATCGGGGAGCTGTTTTTT.

The rearrangement uses TRBV18 and TRBJ2-7, with D uncertain. Trimming stripped 2 bases from V and 7 bases from J, with 15 bases between. Germline CDR1 KGHSH, CDR2 LQKENI. The CDR3 length is 14 residues. CDR3 amino acids: CASSPDRAGKEQYF. The CDR3 DNA follows: TGTGCCAGCTCACCAGACCGGGCAGGAAAAGAGCAGTACTTC. The variable domain in full, completed from reference TRBV18 and TRBJ2-7, reads NAGVMQNPRHLVRRRGQEARLRCSPMKGHSHVYWYRQLPEEGLKFMVYLQKENIIDESGMPKERFSAEFPKEGPSILRIQQVVRGDSAAYFCASSPDRAGKEQYFGPGTRLTVT.

The chain links TRBV4-1 to TRBJ2-1, with TRBD1 matching 7 bases. Germline V gene lookup returns CDR1 MGHRA and CDR2 YSYEKL. With 2 bases clipped from V and 9 bases from J, the junction kept 7 bases outside the gene matches. This CDR3 has 14 amino acids. CDR3 nucleotides: TGCGCCAGCAGCCAAAACAGGGGATTGGGTGAGCAGTTCTTC. It is translated as CASSQNRGLGEQFF.

The rearrangement links TRBV4-2 to TRBJ2-7, with D perhaps given as TRBD1 or TRBD2 (6 bases each). This CDR3 is built from 17 residues. V was clipped by 0 bases and J by 0 bases, with 15 bases between them. Looked up from germline, CDR1 is LGHNA and CDR2 is YNFKEQ. CDR3 bases: TGTGCCAGCAGCCAAGAACGAGGGGGACTGCCCTCCTACGAGCAGTACTTC. Protein sequence: CASSQERGGLPSYEQYF.

The chain employs TRBV10-3 and TRBJ1-5; a possible D gene is TRBD1 (6 bases). Trimming took off 8 bases at V and 4 bases at J, with 9 bases between the two ends. The CDR3 totals 12 residues. Germline CDR1 reads ENHRY; CDR2 reads SYGVKD. The CDR3 sequence is CAIGGLNQPQHF. The CDR3 region has the DNA TGTGCCATCGGGGGCCTTAATCAGCCCCAGCATTTT.

The V gene is TRBV29-1, the J gene TRBJ2-6; D unclear. CDR3 size: 12 residues. Germline CDR1 and CDR2: SQVTM and ANQGSEA. V was shortened by 7 bases and J by 0 bases, with 4 bases between the two germline ends. This CDR3 is CSAFSGANVLTF. CDR3 nucleotide sequence: TGCAGCGCCTTCTCTGGGGCCAACGTCCTGACTTTC.

The chain uses TRBV9 and TRBJ1-3; D is possibly TRBD1 (6 bases). The CDR3 consists of 15 residues. V was clipped by 0 bases and J by 0 bases, with 7 bases between them. CDR1 is SGDLS, CDR2 YYNGEE, per germline. CDR3 loop: CASSVGTVSGNTIYF. The CDR3 DNA sequence: TGTGCCAGCAGCGTAGGGACAGTCTCTGGAAACACCATATATTTT. Based on the CDR3 plus reference TRBV9 and TRBJ1-3, the full variable domain is DSGVTQTPKHLITATGQRVTLRCSPRSGDLSVYWYQQSLDQGLQFLIQYYNGEERAKGNILERFSAQQFPDLHSELNLSSLELGDSALYFCASSVGTVSGNTIYFGEGSWLTVV.

The chain couples TRBV5-6 to TRBJ2-7; a possible D gene is TRBD1 (5 bases). CDR3 size: 16 residues. V lost 4 bases to trimming and J lost 1 base, with 18 bases between them. In germline, CDR1 is SGHDT, CDR2 YYEEEE. CDR3: CASSGPELTASYEQYF. As DNA, the CDR3 is TGTGCCAGCAGCGGGCCAGAATTGACAGCTTCCTACGAGCAGTACTTC.

The rearrangement uses TRBV2 and TRBJ1-3; maybe TRBD1 (5 bases). The CDR3 sequence is 16 residues long. The germline CDR1 and CDR2 sequences are SNHLY and FYNNEI. V was clipped by 2 bases and J by 0 bases, with 11 bases between them. The chain's CDR3 is CASSEWGTFSGNTIYF. In nucleotides, the CDR3 is TGTGCCAGCAGTGAATGGGGCACCTTCTCTGGAAACACCATATATTTT.

The chain is built from TRBV7-9 and TRBJ2-3; 9 bases align to TRBD2. This CDR3 spans 14 amino acids. Germline CDR1 reads SEHNR; CDR2 reads FQNEAQ (reference sequence). The J segment lost 15 bases and the V segment lost 1 base, leaving 11 bases of the junction unmatched. In DNA form, the CDR3 reads TGTGCCAGCAGCTTAGGCGGGGGGGCTACGCAGTATTATTTT. Translated, it gives CASSLGGGATQYYF.

The chain links TRBV11-3 to TRBJ2-1; either TRBD1 or TRBD2 may supply D (6 bases each). This CDR3 contains 16 residues. The germline gives CDR1 SGHNT, CDR2 YENEEA. Trimming took off 0 bases at V and 2 bases at J, with 11 bases between the two ends. CDR3 sequence reads: CASSLDLGGPYNEQFF. In DNA, the CDR3 is TGTGCCAGCAGCTTAGATCTCGGGGGCCCCTACAATGAGCAGTTCTTC.

The chain couples TRBV13 to TRBJ2-1, with 11 bases identical to TRBD2. The CDR3 covers 17 residues. Germline V gene data show CDR1 as PRHDT and CDR2 as FYEKMQ (reference sequence). The ends lost 4 bases at V and 0 bases at J; junction bases unmatched: 5. This CDR3 reads CASSSGTSGSSYNEQFF. CDR3 in DNA: TGTGCCAGCAGCTCGGGGACTAGCGGAAGCTCCTACAATGAGCAGTTCTTC.

This chain uses TRBV19 with TRBJ2-3, with 9 bases that match TRBD2. The V gene's germline CDR1 is LNHDA and CDR2 SQIVND (reference sequence). Trimming took 5 bases from V and 2 from J; bases not matched to a gene: 8. The CDR3 has 16 residues. The CDR3 DNA follows: TGTGCCAGTAGTGGAGGGAGCGGGGGGACCACAGATACGCAGTATTTT. Its protein product is CASSGGSGGTTDTQYF.

The genes are TRBV19 and TRBJ1-1, with 12 bases aligning to TRBD1. J lost 5 bases, V lost 10 bases, and 5 bases had no gene match. Germline CDR1 LNHDA, CDR2 SQIVND (reference sequence). CDR3 length: 13 amino acids. CDR3 DNA sequence: TGTGCCACCCGGGACAGGGGGCAAACTGAAGCTTTCTTT. It translates to CATRDRGQTEAFF.

The V gene is TRBV9, the J gene TRBJ1-1; D unresolved. Germline V gene sequence: CDR1 SGDLS, CDR2 YYNGEE. Trimming cost V 0 bases and J 6 bases, with 15 bases left between them. The CDR3 loop spans 15 amino acids. CDR3 sequence: CASSVDFGQEAEAFF. The CDR3 nucleotides read TGTGCCAGCAGCGTAGATTTTGGTCAGGAGGCTGAAGCTTTCTTT.

The J gene is TRBJ2-3, the V gene TRBV19; maybe TRBD2 (6 bases). The CDR3 has 16 residues. V was pared by 4 bases and J by 2 bases, with 16 bases between. CDR1 LNHDA and CDR2 SQIVND come from the germline V gene (reference sequence). The CDR3 nucleotides are TGTGCCAGTAGTACTGGGAGGCAGGGTATCACAGATACGCAGTATTTT. Its protein is CASSTGRQGITDTQYF.